The clone carrying this T cell receptor (beta chain) was picked up a small number of times. Its antigen is currently unknown. Other DNA sequences within the sample encode an identical CDR3. Investigators divided CD4+ cells into CD45RA+ naive and CD45RA-negative memory subsets. Trimming cost V 1 base and J 0 bases, with 5 bases left between them. This CDR3 comprises 15 residues. CDR1 is SGDLS and CDR2 is YYNGEE in the germline V gene. These data belong to a study of shared clonotypes between healthy human individuals. Profiling relied on immunoSEQ multiplex PCR, and the TCRdb table lists in-frame clones only, not all of them. The data contain approximately 2,000,000 clones, about 90% of them seen just once; the ten biggest clones take up around 0.38%. General study results and limits: Sharing across four donors was highest in naive CD4 (roughly 5%) and lowest in memory CD8 (around 0.4%).

What was sequenced was naive CD4+ T cells from PBMCs. Subset here: CD45RA+ positively selected. The receptor's source is a man aged 18 to 29 in good health. Some clones in this sample may be carry-over from other donors' samples. V is TRBV9 and J is TRBJ2-6; D not resolved. The CDR3 region is CASSVQGSGANVLTF. CDR3 DNA sequence: TGTGCCAGCAGCGTACAAGGCTCTGGGGCCAACGTCCTGACTTTC.